This entry lists 20 T cell receptor beta chains sequenced from one sample in a study of T cells in Graves' hyperthyroidism and ophthalmopathy. The CDR3 regions of TCR beta were amplified from RNA transcripts. A set of HTBI primers served as the primers for a first-round RT-PCR of the TCR CDR3. MiXCR was run by TCRdb on the multiplex PCR reads, yielding one entry per CDR3 protein. The sample has about 360,000 distinct CDR3 sequences; about 13% are singletons. The sample taken for sequencing was blood. These receptors were taken from a woman under 30 with Graves' hyperthyroidism.

The sample holds a few counts of this clonotype. This chain uses TRBV4-1 with TRBJ2-1; D is ambiguous. The CDR3 runs 14 residues. Trimming removed 1 base at V and 9 bases at J, with 13 bases between. Germline values: CDR1 MGHRA, CDR2 YSYEKL. The CDR3 coding sequence is TGCGCCAGCAGCCAAGTGTCTGGTAGTTTTGAGCAGTTCTTC. Translated, it gives CASSQVSGSFEQFF.

This clonotype was recorded at least ten times. The chain combines TRBV7-3 with TRBJ2-1; D not resolved. This CDR3 comprises 14 residues. The germline V gene has CDR1 SGHTA and CDR2 FQGTGA. V was clipped by 1 base and J by 7 bases, with 11 bases between them. The DNA for the CDR3 is TGTGCCAGCAGCTTAATTCCAGCGACGAATGAGCAGTTCTTC. Translated: CASSLIPATNEQFF.

For this clonotype: Being one base from a much bigger clone, this may be a read error. The rearrangement joins TRBV7-3 to TRBJ2-6, with 7 bases fitting TRBD1. Germline CDR1 and CDR2: SGHTA and FQGTGA. The ends lost 5 bases at V and 2 bases at J; junction bases unmatched: 12. This CDR3 has 18 amino acids. The CDR3 DNA reads as TGTGCCAGCAGCCCCCGGGACAGAGACTTCCCTGGGGCCAACGTCCTGACTTTC. It specifies CASSPRDRDFPGANVLTF. Full variable domain (outside the CDR3, taken from reference TRBV7-3 and TRBJ2-6): GAGVSQTPSNKVTEKGKYVELRCDPISGHTALYWYRQSLGQGPEFLIYFQGTGAADDSGLPNDRFFAVRPEGSVSTLKIQRTERGDSAVYLCASSPRDRDFPGANVLTFGAGSRLTVL.

As concerns this clonotype: An end of the junction does not agree with germline; a read error may underlie this. CDR3 sequence reads: CAISLRNEQFF. The CDR3 nucleotides are TGTGCCATCAGTCTAAGGAATGAGCAGTTCTTC. The J gene is TRBJ2-1, the V gene TRBV12-3 or TRBV12-4, with no clear D. The CDR3 is 11 amino acids.

The chain carries TRBV5-5 and TRBJ1-4; D is unresolved. Germline V gives CDR1 SGHKS, CDR2 YYEKEE (reference sequence). V gave up 2 bases and J gave up 4 bases, with 15 bases separating them. The CDR3 extends over 16 amino acids. The CDR3 DNA is TGTGCCAGCAGCTTAGTCCCGAGTAACCATAATGAAAAACTGTTTTTT. It translates to CASSLVPSNHNEKLFF.

In its sample, this clonotype was seen many times. The J gene is TRBJ1-2, the V gene TRBV6-1; D remains unclear. Trimming removed 2 bases at V and 8 bases at J, with 9 bases between. Germline CDR1 MNHNS, CDR2 SASEGT. The length of the CDR3 is 12 residues. The DNA for the CDR3 is TGTGCCAGCAGTGAATATAAGGAGGGCTACACCTTC. It is translated as CASSEYKEGYTF.

This clonotype was seen ten or more times. No DNA is shown, since the ends of the CDR3 on it are uncertain; the CDR3 is the one TCRdb lists. This sequence joins TRBV20-1 and TRBJ1-5. Germline-derived CDR1 and CDR2 are DFQATT and SNEGSKA (reference sequence). The CDR3 spans 21 amino acids, including both terminal residues. This CDR3 reads CSASLASAVLGVEGSNQPQHF.

The sample holds many counts of this clonotype. The rearrangement links TRBV13 to TRBJ2-2; D gene ambiguous. CDR3 length: 12 amino acids. Trimming took 5 bases from V and 7 from J, leaving 8 bases between them. Per germline, CDR1 PRHDT and CDR2 FYEKMQ (reference sequence). CDR3 sequence reads: CASSQTDGELFF. The CDR3 DNA is TGTGCCAGCAGCCAGACCGACGGGGAGCTGTTTTTT.

This clonotype was counted at least ten times. As DNA, the CDR3 is TGCAGTGCTAGAGATAGTACGACAGGGACAGGGAATCAGCCCCAGCATTTT. Its translation: CSARDSTTGTGNQPQHF. The chain is built from TRBV20-1 and TRBJ1-5; 9 bases align to TRBD1. The germline gives CDR1 DFQATT, CDR2 SNEGSKA (reference sequence). Trimming cost V 0 bases and J 4 bases; bases outside gene matches: 10. This CDR3 contains 17 residues.

This clonotype was counted at least ten times. The genes are TRBV12-3 or TRBV12-4 and TRBJ1-1; D remains unclear. This CDR3 has 14 amino acids. Trimming shortened V by 3 bases and J by 3 bases, and 11 bases separated the two germline ends. Here the CDR3 DNA reads TGTGCCAGCAGTTTGGGGTTAGGATACACTGAAGCTTTCTTT. Translating gives CASSLGLGYTEAFF.

This clonotype has a handful of counts. This sequence joins TRBV29-1 and TRBJ1-3, with a tentative D call TRBD1 (6 bases). Germline CDR1 reads SQVTM; CDR2 reads ANQGSEA. The CDR3 is made up of 13 amino acids. The germline V and J ends were trimmed by 2 bases and 4 bases, with 9 bases remaining between them. The CDR3 DNA sequence: TGCAGCGTTGAAACAGGGCCCGGAAACACCATATATTTT. Amino acid sequence: CSVETGPGNTIYF.

This clonotype was counted at least ten times. The gene calls are TRBV7-2 and TRBJ2-1; D is undetermined. The V and J ends lost 0 bases and 3 bases respectively, with 3 bases between them. This CDR3 contains 13 residues. CDR1 is SGHTA and CDR2 is FQGNSA in the germline V gene. DNA of the CDR3: TGTGCCAGCAGCTTAGCAGACTACAATGAGCAGTTCTTC. This gives the protein CASSLADYNEQFF.

In its sample, this clonotype was seen many times. The chain uses TRBV12-3 or TRBV12-4 and TRBJ2-3, with 8 bases matching TRBD2. With 6 bases clipped from V and 2 bases from J, the junction kept 7 bases outside the gene matches. This CDR3 spans 15 amino acids. The CDR3 sequence is CASSTLAGLTDTQYF. CDR3 bases: TGTGCCAGCAGCACCCTAGCGGGCCTCACAGATACGCAGTATTTT.

This clonotype was counted many times. The V gene is TRBV28, the J gene TRBJ2-1; D is tentatively TRBD1 or TRBD2 (6 bases each). The CDR3 has 17 amino acids. Per germline, CDR1 MDHEN and CDR2 SYDVKM. V shed 4 bases and J shed 0 bases, with 16 bases lying between them. CDR3 sequence: CASSSGDFGASYNEQFF. In DNA form, the CDR3 reads TGTGCCAGCAGTTCAGGGGACTTCGGAGCCTCCTACAATGAGCAGTTCTTC.

V is TRBV29-1 and J is TRBJ2-7, with 13 bases identical to TRBD2. After removal of 0 bases from V and 0 bases from J, the junction contained 17 bases not matched to a gene. This CDR3 spans 21 amino acids. Germline assignment: CDR1 SQVTM and CDR2 ANQGSEA. CDR3 in amino acids: CSVEDVRSVTSGGRSSYEQYF. For the CDR3, the DNA is TGCAGCGTTGAAGACGTCCGATCCGTGACTAGCGGGGGGAGAAGCTCCTACGAGCAGTACTTC.

This clonotype has a count of ten or more. CDR3 in amino acids: CASRLGEMSYEQYF. Here the CDR3 DNA reads TGTGCCAGCAGATTGGGCGAAATGTCCTACGAGCAGTACTTC. The chain employs TRBV2 and TRBJ2-7, with D hard to call. The CDR3 has 14 residues. Trimming pared 6 bases from V and 1 base from J, leaving 13 bases between. CDR1 is SNHLY and CDR2 is FYNNEI in the germline V gene.

This clonotype was counted at least ten times. The rearrangement links TRBV5-1 to TRBJ2-7, with a weak D call TRBD1 (6 bases). In germline, CDR1 is SGHRS, CDR2 YFSETQ. The CDR3 runs to 13 residues. V was pared by 4 bases and J by 1 base, with 9 bases between. The CDR3 is CASSMGTSYEQYF. The CDR3 DNA sequence: TGCGCCAGCAGCATGGGGACATCCTACGAGCAGTACTTC.

This chain links TRBV27 with TRBJ2-7, with a weak D call TRBD2 (6 bases). The CDR3 covers 15 residues. The germline V gene has CDR1 MNHEY and CDR2 SMNVEV (reference sequence). The V end lost 3 bases, the J end lost 1 base, and 13 bases lay between the germline ends. CDR3 amino acids: CASSFGVAASYEQYF. In DNA, the CDR3 is TGTGCCAGCAGTTTTGGGGTAGCGGCTTCCTACGAGCAGTACTTC.

This clonotype came up many times. The chain recombines TRBV7-9 with TRBJ2-3, with D perhaps matching TRBD1 or TRBD2 (5 bases each). The CDR3 extends over 15 amino acids. Trimming shortened V by 7 bases and J by 0 bases, and 14 bases separated the two germline ends. In germline, CDR1 is SEHNR, CDR2 FQNEAQ (reference sequence). The DNA of the CDR3 is TGTGCCAGCAACCAAGGGACCTCTAGCACAGATACGCAGTATTTT. Amino acid sequence: CASNQGTSSTDTQYF.

This clonotype was found many times. The chain couples TRBV5-6 to TRBJ2-1; D uncertain. Germline CDR1 is SGHDT and CDR2 is YYEEEE. CDR3 length: 11 residues. V was shortened by 7 bases and J by 7 bases, with 9 bases between the two germline ends. CDR3 protein: CASQVGNEQFF. The CDR3 DNA reads TGTGCCAGCCAAGTGGGTAATGAGCAGTTCTTC.